This entry is about one T cell receptor (beta chain). Clinical histories supplied by participants themselves formed the basis of cohort assignment. Symptom resolution, clearance, or two negative PCRs marked donors in Cohort 3 as recovered. The data originate from a study of blood T cell repertoires in COVID-19. Turning to the study itself: The analysed material was cDNA or gDNA that came from T cells, B-cell-depleted T cells, or PBMCs.

In the original analysis: Estimation of nucleated cell counts relied on the amplification of reference gene primers. Libraries were prepared by immunoSEQ multiplex PCR; TCRdb keeps only in-frame clonotypes and omits some of them. V, J and clone size are those of that table, while D and trimming were read from the DNA. The data contain more than 300,000 clones, nearly 90% of them seen just once; the ten biggest clones take up approximately 5.2%. V shed 3 bases and J 9 bases; nucleotides not matched to a gene: 13. CDR1 and CDR2 from the germline V gene are MRHNA and SNTAGT. The CDR3 has 16 residues. The sequenced material came from PBMCs or T cells enriched from blood (not recorded which). The V gene is TRBV6-4, the J gene TRBJ2-3, with TRBD1 identical over 9 bases. This TCR was recovered from a woman aged 25-40 years who had recovered from COVID-19. CDR3 loop: CASSDWGQGALGTQYF. CDR3 bases: TGTGCCAGCAGTGATTGGGGACAGGGCGCCCTTGGCACGCAGTATTTT.